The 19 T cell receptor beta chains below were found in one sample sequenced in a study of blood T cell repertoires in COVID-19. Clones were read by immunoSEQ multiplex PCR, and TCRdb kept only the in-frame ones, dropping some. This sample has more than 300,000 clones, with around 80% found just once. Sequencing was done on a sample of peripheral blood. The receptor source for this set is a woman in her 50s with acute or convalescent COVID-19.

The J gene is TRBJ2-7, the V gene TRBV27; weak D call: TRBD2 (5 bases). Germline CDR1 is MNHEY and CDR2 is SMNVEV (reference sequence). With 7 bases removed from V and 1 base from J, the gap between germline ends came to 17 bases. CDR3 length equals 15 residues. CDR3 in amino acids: CASKEELGASYEQYF. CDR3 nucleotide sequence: TGTGCCAGCAAGGAGGAGCTAGGCGCTTCCTACGAGCAGTACTTC.

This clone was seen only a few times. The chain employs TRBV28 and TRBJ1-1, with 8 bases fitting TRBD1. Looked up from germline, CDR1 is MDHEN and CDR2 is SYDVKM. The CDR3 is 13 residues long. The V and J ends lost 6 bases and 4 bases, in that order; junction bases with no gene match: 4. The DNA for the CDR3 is TGTGCCAGCAGATCAGGGGGCGGCACTGAAGCTTTCTTT. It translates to CASRSGGGTEAFF.

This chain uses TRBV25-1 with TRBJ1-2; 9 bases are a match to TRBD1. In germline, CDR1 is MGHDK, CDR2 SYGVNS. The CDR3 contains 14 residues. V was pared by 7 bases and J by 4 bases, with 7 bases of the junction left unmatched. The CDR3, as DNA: TGTGCCAGCAAAAGGCCGGGACAGGGCTATGGCTACACCTTC. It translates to CASKRPGQGYGYTF.

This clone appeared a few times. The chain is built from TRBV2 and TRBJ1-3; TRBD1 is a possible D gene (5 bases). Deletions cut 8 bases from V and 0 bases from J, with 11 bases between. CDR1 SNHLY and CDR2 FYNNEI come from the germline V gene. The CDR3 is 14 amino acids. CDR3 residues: CASRGGTSGNTIYF. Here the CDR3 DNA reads TGTGCCAGCCGGGGGGGGACCTCTGGAAACACCATATATTTT.

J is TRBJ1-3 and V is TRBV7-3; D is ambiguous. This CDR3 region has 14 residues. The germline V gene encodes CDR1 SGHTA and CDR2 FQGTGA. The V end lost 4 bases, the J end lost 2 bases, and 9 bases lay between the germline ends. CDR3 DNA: TGTGCCAGCAGCTCCAGGAAAGCTGGAAACACCATATATTTT. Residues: CASSSRKAGNTIYF.

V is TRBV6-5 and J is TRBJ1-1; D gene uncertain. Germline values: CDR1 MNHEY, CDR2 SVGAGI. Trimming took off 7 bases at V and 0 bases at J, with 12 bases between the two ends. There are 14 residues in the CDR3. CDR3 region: CASILDGMNTEAFF. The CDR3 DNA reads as TGTGCCAGCATCCTAGACGGCATGAACACTGAAGCTTTCTTT.

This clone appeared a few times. CDR3 protein: CAWSAPTSGAYEQYV. The CDR3 bases are TGTGCCTGGAGTGCCCCAACTAGCGGGGCCTACGAGCAGTACGTC. The J gene is TRBJ2-7, the V gene TRBV30; TRBD2 agrees at 10 bases. The junction had 5 bases not matched to a gene; V was cut back by 1 base and J by 2 bases. The CDR3 is 15 residues long. Germline lookup yields CDR1 GTSNPN and CDR2 SVGIG (reference sequence).

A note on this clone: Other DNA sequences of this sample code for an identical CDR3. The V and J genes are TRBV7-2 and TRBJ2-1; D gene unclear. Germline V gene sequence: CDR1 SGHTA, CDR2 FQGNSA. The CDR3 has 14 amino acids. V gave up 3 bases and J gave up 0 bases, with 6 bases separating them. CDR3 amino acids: CASSLLSSYNEQFF. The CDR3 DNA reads TGTGCCAGCAGCTTGTTGAGCTCCTACAATGAGCAGTTCTTC. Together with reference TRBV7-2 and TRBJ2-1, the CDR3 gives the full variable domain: GAGVSQSPSNKVTEKGKDVELRCDPISGHTALYWYRQSLGQGLEFLIYFQGNSAPDKSGLPSDRFSAERTGGSVSTLTIQRTQQEDSAVYLCASSLLSSYNEQFFGPGTRLTVL.

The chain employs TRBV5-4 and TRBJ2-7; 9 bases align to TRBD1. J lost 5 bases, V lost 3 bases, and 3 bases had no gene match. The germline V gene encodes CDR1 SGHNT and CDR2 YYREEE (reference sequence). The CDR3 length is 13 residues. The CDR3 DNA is TGTGCCAGCAGCTGGGACAGGGCAAACGAGCAGTACTTC. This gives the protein CASSWDRANEQYF.

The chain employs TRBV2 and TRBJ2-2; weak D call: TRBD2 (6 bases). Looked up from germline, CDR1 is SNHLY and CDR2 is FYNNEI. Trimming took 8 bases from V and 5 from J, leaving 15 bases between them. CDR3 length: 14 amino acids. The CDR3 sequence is CASGRLGGTGELFF. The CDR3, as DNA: TGTGCCAGCGGACGACTAGGTGGGACCGGGGAGCTGTTTTTT.

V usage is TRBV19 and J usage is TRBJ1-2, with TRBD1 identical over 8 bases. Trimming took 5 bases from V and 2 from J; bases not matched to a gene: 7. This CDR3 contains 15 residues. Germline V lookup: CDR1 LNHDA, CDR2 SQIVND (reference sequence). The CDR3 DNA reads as TGTGCCAGTAGTCTACTCCGGACAGGGAACTATGGCTACACCTTC. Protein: CASSLLRTGNYGYTF.

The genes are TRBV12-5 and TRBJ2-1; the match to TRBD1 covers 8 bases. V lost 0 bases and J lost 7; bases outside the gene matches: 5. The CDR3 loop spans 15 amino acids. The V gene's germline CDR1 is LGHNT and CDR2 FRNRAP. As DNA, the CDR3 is TGTGCTAGTGGTTTGGTAGCAGGGGGCTGGAATGAGCAGTTCTTC. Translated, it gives CASGLVAGGWNEQFF.

CDR3: CASSRMETQYF. In nucleotides, the CDR3 is TGCGCCAGCAGTCGTATGGAGACCCAGTACTTC. The rearrangement links TRBV23-1 to TRBJ2-5, with no clear D. TRBV23-1 is annotated as an ORF whose role is uncertain. V gave up 4 bases and J gave up 5 bases, with 5 bases separating them. This CDR3 has 11 amino acids.

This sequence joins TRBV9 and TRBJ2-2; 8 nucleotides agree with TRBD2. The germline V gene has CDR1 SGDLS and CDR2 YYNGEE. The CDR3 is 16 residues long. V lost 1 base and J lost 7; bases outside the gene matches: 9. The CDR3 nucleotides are TGTGCCAGCAGCGTATACGGGAGGGCCGGAGACGGGGAGCTGTTTTTT. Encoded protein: CASSVYGRAGDGELFF.

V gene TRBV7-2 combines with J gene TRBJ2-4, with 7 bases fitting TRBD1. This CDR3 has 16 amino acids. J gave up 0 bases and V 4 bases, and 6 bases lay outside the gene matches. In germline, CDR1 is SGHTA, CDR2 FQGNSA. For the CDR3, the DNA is TGTGCCAGCAGCTCACCGGGACAGTTAGCCAAAAACATTCAGTACTTC. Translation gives CASSSPGQLAKNIQYF.

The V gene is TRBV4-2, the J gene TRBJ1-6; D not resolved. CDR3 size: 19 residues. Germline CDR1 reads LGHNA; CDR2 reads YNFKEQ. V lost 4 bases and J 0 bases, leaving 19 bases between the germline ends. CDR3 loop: CASSPQPQVSSSYNSPLHF. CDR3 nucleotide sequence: TGTGCCAGCAGCCCCCAGCCCCAGGTATCGAGCTCCTATAATTCACCCCTCCACTTT.

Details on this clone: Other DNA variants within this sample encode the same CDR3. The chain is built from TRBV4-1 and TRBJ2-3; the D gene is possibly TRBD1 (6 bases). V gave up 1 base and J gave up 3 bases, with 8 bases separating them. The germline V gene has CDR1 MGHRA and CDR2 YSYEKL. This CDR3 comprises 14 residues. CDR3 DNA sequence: TGCGCCAGCAGCCAAGGCAGGGGTACAGATACGCAGTATTTT. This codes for CASSQGRGTDTQYF.

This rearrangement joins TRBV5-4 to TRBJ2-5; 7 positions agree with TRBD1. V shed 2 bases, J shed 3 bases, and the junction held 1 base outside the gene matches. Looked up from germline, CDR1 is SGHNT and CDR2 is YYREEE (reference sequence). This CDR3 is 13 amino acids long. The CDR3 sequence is CASSLGQEETQYF. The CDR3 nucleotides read TGTGCCAGCAGCTTAGGACAGGAAGAGACCCAGTACTTC.

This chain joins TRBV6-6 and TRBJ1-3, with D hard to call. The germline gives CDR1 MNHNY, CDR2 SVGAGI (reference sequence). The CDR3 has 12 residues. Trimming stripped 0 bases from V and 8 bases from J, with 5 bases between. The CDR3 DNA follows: TGTGCCAGCAGTTACTCGTCGGACACCATATATTTT. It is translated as CASSYSSDTIYF.